This entry is about one T cell receptor (beta chain). This record belongs to a study of beta chain features in type 1 diabetes. Trimming removed 2 bases from V and 0 bases from J, with 8 bases in between. From germline, CDR1 is KGHSH and CDR2 LQKENI. The CDR3 is 15 amino acids. Investigators reverse transcribed all isolated RNA, so they sequenced expressed TCRB transcripts. Assay used: immunoSEQ multiplex PCR; TCRdb lists only in-frame clones, some missing. The sample lists 430,000 or so clones, about an eighth occurring once. The receptor was isolated from a young woman in good health. J is TRBJ1-5 and V is TRBV18; tentatively, D is TRBD1 (6 bases). The source material was naive CD4+ T cells from blood. CDR3 coding DNA: TGTGCCAGCTCACCAGGACAGATTAGCAATCAGCCCCAGCATTTT. Translating it yields CASSPGQISNQPQHF.